Listed here are 14 T cell receptor beta chains from one sample, sequenced in a study of shared clonotypes between healthy human individuals. Assay used: immunoSEQ multiplex PCR; TCRdb lists only in-frame clones, some missing. Here the sample spans nearly 1 million clones, 70% to 85% being singletons. The sample taken for sequencing was memory CD4+ T cells sorted from blood. Subset described: CD45RA-negative fraction. The receptors were sampled from a man between 18 and 29 years old in good health.

Worth noting for this clone: This may stem from a read error, because a much larger clone lies one nucleotide away. Other DNA sequences from this sample encode an identical CDR3 as well. The chain's CDR3 is CASSLGDRDNSPLHF. In DNA, the CDR3 is TGTGCCAGCAGCTTAGGGGACAGGGATAATTCACCCCTCCACTTT. The rearrangement uses TRBV7-2 and TRBJ1-6, with 9 bases that match TRBD1. CDR3 length equals 15 residues. The junction had 0 bases not matched to a gene; V was cut back by 1 base and J by 5 bases. Germline CDR1 and CDR2: SGHTA and FQGNSA.

This clone was seen only a few times. The chain joins TRBV7-2 to TRBJ2-7; the D is unclear. V was pared by 4 bases and J by 3 bases, with 13 bases between. Germline CDR1 is SGHTA and CDR2 is FQGNSA. This CDR3 region has 14 residues. The CDR3 reads CASSSFMGLYEQYF. The CDR3 coding sequence is TGTGCCAGCAGCTCCTTTATGGGCCTCTACGAGCAGTACTTC. The full variable domain, with the rest looked up from reference TRBV7-2 and TRBJ2-7, is GAGVSQSPSNKVTEKGKDVELRCDPISGHTALYWYRQSLGQGLEFLIYFQGNSAPDKSGLPSDRFSAERTGGSVSTLTIQRTQQEDSAVYLCASSSFMGLYEQYFGPGTRLTVT.

With respect to this clone: This clone may be a read error of a much larger clone one base away. CDR3 amino acids: CASSFADTQYF. CDR3 in DNA: TGCGCCAGCAGCTTCGCAGATACGCAGTATTTT. The genes are TRBV5-1 and TRBJ2-3; D unresolved. Trimming stripped 2 bases from V and 4 bases from J, with 2 bases between. Germline CDR1 SGHRS, CDR2 YFSETQ. The CDR3 has 11 residues.

This clone has a count of ten or more. CDR3 nucleotide sequence: TGTGCCAGCAGCTTAGGGACAGAAGAGACCCAGTACTTC. Its translation is CASSLGTEETQYF. The chain combines TRBV11-2 with TRBJ2-5, with a weak D call TRBD1 (6 bases). The CDR3 totals 13 residues. V lost 1 base to trimming and J lost 3 bases, with 6 bases between them. Germline loops: CDR1 SGHAT, CDR2 FQNNGV.

The V gene is TRBV4-3, the J gene TRBJ2-1; TRBD2 matches 10 bases. Germline CDR1 is LGHNA and CDR2 is YSLEER. J lost 2 bases, V lost 4 bases, and 2 bases had no gene match. There are 15 residues in the CDR3. The CDR3 region has the DNA TGCGCCAGCAGCCGCACTAGCGGGGCCTACAATGAGCAGTTCTTC. Amino acids: CASSRTSGAYNEQFF.

The J gene is TRBJ2-5, the V gene TRBV19; 12 bases agree with TRBD2. Germline CDR1 is LNHDA and CDR2 is SQIVND (reference sequence). This CDR3 contains 14 residues. V trimming: 10 bases; J trimming: 5 bases; junction bases outside the gene matches: 8. The CDR3 sequence: CATGTSGRLETQYF. The CDR3 DNA follows: TGTGCCACCGGAACTAGCGGGAGGTTGGAGACCCAGTACTTC.

Concerning this clone itself: Given a much more abundant clone one base away, this may be a read error. This sample also contains other DNA sequences that code for the same CDR3. This chain links TRBV5-1 with TRBJ1-1; 8 positions match TRBD1. CDR3 length equals 13 residues. Germline assignment: CDR1 SGHRS and CDR2 YFSETQ. CDR3 region: CASSWGQANEAFF. The CDR3 DNA follows: TGCGCCAGTAGCTGGGGACAGGCAAATGAAGCTTTCTTT.

The genes are TRBV10-1 and TRBJ2-3; D tentatively fits TRBD1 or TRBD2 (5 bases each). Trimming took off 3 bases at V and 4 bases at J, with 14 bases between the two ends. Germline CDR1 reads WNHNN; CDR2 reads SYGVQD (reference sequence). The CDR3 has 15 amino acids. Here the CDR3 reads CASSEHQLGPDTQYF. DNA for the CDR3: TGCGCCAGCAGTGAACATCAGCTGGGACCAGATACGCAGTATTTT.

The V call is TRBV30, the J call TRBJ2-7; D ambiguous. This CDR3 has 10 amino acids. CDR1 and CDR2 (germline): GTSNPN, SVGIG (reference sequence). Trimming left V 3 bases short and J 4 bases short, with 4 bases between. CDR3 coding DNA: TGTGCCTGGAGGGAATACGAGCAGTACTTC. Translating it yields CAWREYEQYF.

This clone was counted a single time. This chain uses TRBV4-1 with TRBJ2-3; 7 bases align to TRBD2. Germline CDR1 MGHRA, CDR2 YSYEKL. Trimming took 0 bases from V and 1 from J; bases not matched to a gene: 13. The CDR3 totals 19 residues. The CDR3 nucleotides are TGCGCCAGCAGCCAAGATCGTTTCTCCGGACTAGTTCGCACAGATACGCAGTATTTT. Its translation: CASSQDRFSGLVRTDTQYF.

V gene TRBV4-1 combines with J gene TRBJ1-5, with TRBD1 identical over 9 bases. The CDR3 runs 18 residues. With 0 bases clipped from V and 4 bases from J, the junction kept 10 bases outside the gene matches. Germline V gene lookup returns CDR1 MGHRA and CDR2 YSYEKL. For the CDR3, the DNA is TGCGCCAGCAGCCAAGATAATGCCGGACAGGGGAGGAATCAGCCCCAGCATTTT. Translation: CASSQDNAGQGRNQPQHF.

CDR3 region: CASSFGGFYIGPGEQFF. CDR3 in DNA: TGTGCCAGCAGCTTCGGAGGGTTTTATATCGGGCCAGGTGAGCAGTTCTTC. The chain uses TRBV7-9 and TRBJ2-1, with a possible D match to TRBD2 (6 bases). V dropped 3 bases and J dropped 9 bases, with 24 bases sitting between them. The CDR3 has 17 amino acids. CDR1 SEHNR and CDR2 FQNEAQ come from the germline V gene (reference sequence). Full variable domain (remainder filled in from reference TRBV7-9 and TRBJ2-1): DTGVSQNPRHKITKRGQNVTFRCDPISEHNRLYWYRQTLGQGPEFLTYFQNEAQLEKSRLLSDRFSAERPKGSFSTLEIQRTEQGDSAMYLCASSFGGFYIGPGEQFFGPGTRLTVL.

In this sample, this clone turned up a few times. Germline is not matched at one junction end, which may reflect a read error. The gene calls are TRBV19 and TRBJ1-2; D gene uncertain. Germline V gene data show CDR1 as LNHDA and CDR2 as SQIVND (reference sequence). The CDR3 sequence is 14 residues long. CDR3 region: CASTTGPPNYRYTF. Here the CDR3 DNA reads TGTGCCAGTACAACTGGGCCCCCTAACTATCGCTACACCTTC.

The CDR3 spells CASSPGRGGSPLHF. CDR3 coding DNA: TGTGCCAGCAGCCCTGGACGAGGAGGATCACCCCTCCACTTT. J is TRBJ1-6 and V is TRBV7-2; D gene uncertain. The V gene lost 5 bases and the J gene lost 10 bases, with 15 bases spanning the gap. This CDR3 has 14 amino acids. Germline-derived CDR1 and CDR2 are SGHTA and FQGNSA. The full variable domain, its missing parts supplied by reference TRBV7-2 and TRBJ1-6, is GAGVSQSPSNKVTEKGKDVELRCDPISGHTALYWYRQSLGQGLEFLIYFQGNSAPDKSGLPSDRFSAERTGGSVSTLTIQRTQQEDSAVYLCASSPGRGGSPLHFGNGTRLTVT.